A single sample is the source of the 32 T cell receptor beta chains below, sequenced in a study of read filtering for tumor transcriptome and immune sequencing. This library used roughly 370 ng RNA and molecular barcoded adaptors spanning alpha/delta and beta/gamma chains. TCRdb re-analysed the reads in MiXCR, keeping a single row per CDR3 protein. Of tens of thousands of distinct CDR3 sequences listed, less than 20% are singletons. The sample consisted of a population of CD138-negative cells sorted from bone marrow. Every receptor here comes from a donor at least 40 years old with multiple myeloma.

This clonotype was recorded at least ten times. The chain carries TRBV7-9 and TRBJ1-1; D remains unclear. The CDR3 totals 15 residues. Germline V lookup: CDR1 SEHNR, CDR2 FQNEAQ (reference sequence). Trimming took 5 bases from V and 3 from J, leaving 16 bases between them. The CDR3 sequence: CASSPRPGGDTEAFF. In DNA, the CDR3 is TGTGCCAGCAGCCCAAGACCGGGAGGCGACACTGAAGCTTTCTTT.

This chain links TRBV11-3 with TRBJ2-7; D not certain. Germline V gene sequence: CDR1 SGHNT, CDR2 YENEEA. This CDR3 is 15 amino acids long. Trimming stripped 0 bases from V and 1 base from J, with 10 bases between. DNA of the CDR3: TGTGCCAGCAGCTTAGAGTTAGGTCGGTCCTACGAGCAGTACTTC. This gives the protein CASSLELGRSYEQYF.

The chain uses TRBV20-1 and TRBJ2-1; D not certain. Per the germline V gene, CDR1 is DFQATT and CDR2 is SNEGSKA (reference sequence). Trimming removed 3 bases at V and 12 bases at J, with 18 bases between. This CDR3 comprises 13 residues. CDR3 protein: CSASRRLGRGQFF. The CDR3 coding sequence is TGCAGTGCTAGTCGTAGGTTAGGGCGAGGGCAGTTCTTC.

In this sample, this clonotype turned up many times. The rearrangement links TRBV20-1 to TRBJ2-1; the match to TRBD2 covers 10 bases. CDR1 is DFQATT, CDR2 SNEGSKA, per germline (reference sequence). The junction had 1 base not matched to a gene; V was cut back by 5 bases and J by 0 bases. This CDR3 is built from 14 residues. CDR3 in amino acids: CSAPSGSSYNEQFF. The CDR3 nucleotides are TGCAGTGCTCCTAGCGGGAGCTCCTACAATGAGCAGTTCTTC.

This clonotype showed up many times. V and J are TRBV30 and TRBJ1-1, with a tentative D call TRBD1 (6 bases). The CDR3 is 13 residues long. V lost 3 bases to trimming and J lost 1 base, with 9 bases between them. Germline assignment: CDR1 GTSNPN and CDR2 SVGIG (reference sequence). The CDR3 protein is CAWSEQGNTEAFF. CDR3 DNA: TGTGCCTGGAGCGAACAGGGGAACACTGAAGCTTTCTTT.

The gene calls are TRBV11-3 and TRBJ2-1, with TRBD2 matching over 13 bases. Germline lookup yields CDR1 SGHNT and CDR2 YENEEA. This CDR3 has 20 amino acids. Losses at the gene ends were 1 base for V and 0 bases for J; bases not matched to a gene: 9. The CDR3 nucleotides are TGTGCCAGCAGCTTAGGCCTGGGACTAGCGGGACAGAACTCCTACAATGAGCAGTTCTTC. Residues: CASSLGLGLAGQNSYNEQFF.

Comments on this clonotype: Just one base apart from a much larger clone, this may be a read error. CDR3 in amino acids: CASSLMSERGETQHF. CDR3 coding DNA: TGTGCCAGCAGTTTAATGTCCGAGAGGGGGGAGACCCAGCACTTC. The J gene is TRBJ2-5, the V gene TRBV27; D assignment may be TRBD1 or TRBD2 (6 bases each). Per the germline V gene, CDR1 is MNHEY and CDR2 is SMNVEV (reference sequence). The CDR3 is 15 amino acids.

This clonotype occurred many times. CDR3 nucleotides: TGTGCCAGCAGTCTCGCTGGGCCCCAGCATTTT. Its protein is CASSLAGPQHF. The chain employs TRBV12-3 or TRBV12-4 and TRBJ1-5; D is unresolved. The CDR3 extends over 11 amino acids. V gave up 5 bases and J gave up 9 bases, with 8 bases separating them.

Within the sample, this clonotype is medium-sized. The V gene is TRBV28, the J gene TRBJ1-5; D gene uncertain. The length of the CDR3 is 12 residues. CDR1 is MDHEN and CDR2 is SYDVKM in the germline V gene. The V gene lost 4 bases and the J gene lost 0 bases, with 1 base spanning the gap. The chain's CDR3 is CASSYSNQPQHF. The DNA of the CDR3 is TGTGCCAGCAGTTATAGCAATCAGCCCCAGCATTTT.

This clonotype appeared many times. V and J are TRBV4-2 and TRBJ2-2, with 14 nucleotides matching TRBD2. The ends lost 4 bases at V and 4 bases at J; junction bases unmatched: 2. Per germline, CDR1 LGHNA and CDR2 YNFKEQ. The CDR3 consists of 16 residues. The CDR3 coding sequence is TGTGCCAGCAGCCCGGGACTAGCGGGAGTCACCGGGGAGCTGTTTTTT. Residues: CASSPGLAGVTGELFF.

This clonotype showed up many times. V and J are TRBV6-5 and TRBJ2-2; 8 nucleotides match TRBD1. The CDR3 is 18 residues long. Losses at the gene ends were 2 bases for V and 6 bases for J; bases not matched to a gene: 14. CDR1 and CDR2 (germline): MNHEY, SVGAGI. The CDR3 sequence is CASSYTPADRGLPGELFF. The DNA of the CDR3 is TGTGCCAGCAGTTACACTCCCGCAGACAGGGGTCTACCCGGGGAGCTGTTTTTT.

This clonotype was seen ten or more times. The rearrangement joins TRBV25-1 to TRBJ1-4, with D tentatively TRBD1 (5 bases). V was cut by 4 bases and J by 6 bases, with 9 bases left in between. The germline V gene has CDR1 MGHDK and CDR2 SYGVNS. The CDR3 is 13 amino acids. The CDR3 spells CASSGDGDEKLFF. The CDR3 DNA sequence: TGTGCCAGCAGTGGGGACGGAGATGAAAAACTGTTTTTT.

In its sample, this clonotype was seen a few times. Given a much more abundant clone one base away, this may be a read error. The genes are TRBV6-5 and TRBJ2-7, with D hard to call. Germline CDR1 and CDR2: MNHEY and SVGAGI. CDR3 length equals 13 residues. CDR3 in DNA: TGTGCCCGCAGTTACACCCAGAAGTACGAGCAGTACTTC. This sequence encodes CARSYTQKYEQYF.

This clonotype showed up many times. The chain is built from TRBV19 and TRBJ2-1; no definite D call. V was trimmed by 4 bases and J by 5 bases, leaving 9 bases between them. The CDR3 has 13 residues. CDR1 and CDR2 from the germline V gene are LNHDA and SQIVND (reference sequence). CDR3 DNA sequence: TGTGCCAGTAGTACTTACCCCGACAATGAGCAGTTCTTC. Residues: CASSTYPDNEQFF.

The V and J genes are TRBV19 and TRBJ2-4, with 8 bases identical to TRBD1. There are 13 residues in the CDR3. Germline values: CDR1 LNHDA, CDR2 SQIVND (reference sequence). V lost 8 bases to trimming and J lost 7 bases; unmatched junction nucleotides: 7. CDR3 DNA: TGTGCCAGTTCTCAGGGGGCACATAACATTCAGTACTTC. Protein: CASSQGAHNIQYF.

Notes on this clonotype: This is likely a read error, given that the CDR3 carries no conserved phenylalanine or tryptophan at its end. V usage is TRBV19 and J usage is TRBJ1-1, with D maybe TRBD1 (5 bases). This CDR3 spans 13 amino acids. Trimming stripped 1 base from V and 4 bases from J, with 7 bases between. Per the germline V gene, CDR1 is LNHDA and CDR2 is SQIVND (reference sequence). The CDR3 DNA sequence: TGTGCCAGTAGTATAGGGGGCCTCACTGAAGCTTTCCTT. The encoded protein is CASSIGGLTEAFL.

This clonotype was counted at least ten times. The chain combines TRBV20-1 with TRBJ1-1; D gene ambiguous. CDR1 DFQATT and CDR2 SNEGSKA come from the germline V gene (reference sequence). CDR3 size: 13 residues. V was pared by 0 bases and J by 2 bases, with 7 bases between. The CDR3 DNA reads TGCAGTGCTAGAGAAACAGCTAACACTGAAGCTTTCTTT. Translated: CSARETANTEAFF.

This clonotype was observed many times. The rearrangement joins TRBV7-2 to TRBJ2-5; unclear D gene. V lost 6 bases and J lost 5, with 13 bases in between. Germline V CDR1 and CDR2: SGHTA, FQGNSA. The CDR3 covers 13 residues. CDR3: CASSSSVGETQYF. CDR3 DNA sequence: TGTGCCAGCAGTTCCTCGGTGGGGGAGACCCAGTACTTC.

The gene calls are TRBV4-2 and TRBJ2-7, with 11 bases lining up with TRBD1. The V gene end was trimmed by 4 bases and the J gene end by 3 bases; junction bases not matched to a gene: 5. This CDR3 spans 15 amino acids. Per germline, CDR1 LGHNA and CDR2 YNFKEQ. DNA for the CDR3: TGTGCCAGCAGCCCCGGACAGGGGGCATACTACGAGCAGTACTTC. This encodes CASSPGQGAYYEQYF.

This clonotype was counted at least ten times. This chain links TRBV6-1 with TRBJ2-2; D is unresolved. CDR3 length: 14 residues. Germline V gene data show CDR1 as MNHNS and CDR2 as SASEGT. Trimming took off 0 bases at V and 5 bases at J, with 7 bases between the two ends. The chain's CDR3 is CASSEAPQTGELFF. The CDR3 DNA is TGTGCCAGCAGTGAAGCCCCGCAAACCGGGGAGCTGTTTTTT.

On this clonotype: It may be a read error: a sequence one base away is much more abundant. The genes are TRBV5-1 and TRBJ1-1; a possible D gene is TRBD1 (6 bases). Trimming shortened V by 5 bases and J by 10 bases, and 21 bases separated the two germline ends. CDR1 is SGHRS and CDR2 is YFSETQ in the germline V gene. The CDR3 sequence is 14 residues long. CDR3 DNA: TGCGCCAGCAGAAAGGCACAGGGACGGAATGGAGCTTTCTTT. Translated, it gives CASRKAQGRNGAFF.

The chain joins TRBV27 to TRBJ2-2, with D possibly matching TRBD1 (6 bases). Germline V gene data show CDR1 as MNHEY and CDR2 as SMNVEV (reference sequence). V gave up 8 bases and J gave up 7 bases, with 17 bases separating them. This CDR3 is 14 amino acids long. Written as DNA, the CDR3 is TGTGCCAGCCTACGTGAACAGGGAGTCGGGGAGCTGTTTTTT. Protein: CASLREQGVGELFF.

This clonotype appeared many times. DNA of the CDR3: TGTGCCAGCAGCAGACAGGTTAATTCACCCCTCCACTTT. Its translation: CASSRQVNSPLHF. The chain carries TRBV7-9 and TRBJ1-6; D possibly corresponds to TRBD1 (6 bases). Germline V gene lookup returns CDR1 SEHNR and CDR2 FQNEAQ (reference sequence). The CDR3 extends over 13 amino acids. V was trimmed by 5 bases and J by 6 bases, leaving 8 bases between them.

This clonotype was detected many times. The chain is built from TRBV7-9 and TRBJ1-1; no definite D call. CDR3 size: 16 residues. Trimming pared 2 bases from V and 5 bases from J, leaving 18 bases between. Germline-derived CDR1 and CDR2 are SEHNR and FQNEAQ (reference sequence). CDR3 in amino acids: CASSLRPDRPRTEAFF. CDR3 bases: TGTGCCAGCAGCTTAAGACCGGACCGCCCCAGGACTGAAGCTTTCTTT.

In this sample, this clonotype turned up many times. DNA for the CDR3: TGCAGCGCAGCGGGAAAAGGCGACAATGAGCAGTTCTTC. Protein product: CSAAGKGDNEQFF. The chain joins TRBV29-1 to TRBJ2-1; 7 bases line up with TRBD2. The V gene end was trimmed by 7 bases and the J gene end by 5 bases; junction bases not matched to a gene: 8. Germline V gene lookup returns CDR1 SQVTM and CDR2 ANQGSEA. The CDR3 consists of 13 residues.

This clonotype has a count of ten or more. This chain uses TRBV6-2 or TRBV6-3 with TRBJ1-5; D is unclear. Trimming removed 2 bases at V and 6 bases at J, with 11 bases between. This CDR3 has 14 residues. Germline V CDR1 and CDR2: MNHEY, SVGEGT. CDR3 amino acids: CASSYDGSGQPQHF. The DNA for the CDR3 is TGTGCCAGCAGTTACGACGGTAGCGGTCAGCCCCAGCATTTT.

This rearrangement joins TRBV4-3 to TRBJ2-5; no clear D. The CDR3 runs 14 residues. From germline, CDR1 is LGHNA and CDR2 YSLEER. V lost 1 base to trimming and J lost 2 bases, with 8 bases between them. The CDR3 region has the DNA TGCGCCAGCAGCCAAGTTCCGGATCAAGAGACCCAGTACTTC. Protein product: CASSQVPDQETQYF.

There are a few counts of this clonotype. The genes are TRBV12-3 or TRBV12-4 and TRBJ1-5; no reliable D call. Trimming removed 2 bases from V and 1 base from J, with 9 bases in between. This CDR3 has 15 amino acids. The CDR3 sequence is CASSLQLRSNQPQHF. The CDR3 coding sequence is TGTGCCAGCAGTTTACAGTTACGGAGCAATCAGCCCCAGCATTTT.

In its sample, this clonotype was seen many times. The chain joins TRBV7-2 to TRBJ2-3, with 9 bases lining up with TRBD2. Germline lookup yields CDR1 SGHTA and CDR2 FQGNSA. The V gene end was trimmed by 5 bases and the J gene end by 4 bases; junction bases not matched to a gene: 4. The CDR3 is made up of 14 amino acids. In DNA, the CDR3 is TGTGCCAGCAGCACGACTAGCGGTGCAGATACGCAGTATTTT. This encodes CASSTTSGADTQYF.

This clonotype was seen repeatedly, ten times or more. The V and J genes are TRBV6-2 or TRBV6-3 and TRBJ2-5; D is ambiguous. V was pared by 5 bases and J by 5 bases, with 12 bases between. CDR1 and CDR2 from the germline V gene are MNHEY and SVGEGT. This CDR3 comprises 13 residues. The CDR3, as DNA: TGTGCCAGCAGTCTTTGGGAAGAGGAGACCCAGTACTTC. Its translation: CASSLWEEETQYF.

There are many counts of this clonotype. The chain links TRBV12-3 or TRBV12-4 to TRBJ1-1; a possible D gene is TRBD1 (6 bases). Deletions cut 4 bases from V and 8 bases from J, with 11 bases between. This CDR3 comprises 12 residues. The CDR3 region is CASSSADREAFF. The CDR3 DNA reads as TGTGCCAGCAGTTCCGCTGACAGGGAAGCTTTCTTT.

This clonotype was counted many times. The V and J genes are TRBV7-9 and TRBJ2-3; 9 bases are shared with TRBD2. Trimming took 5 bases from V and 4 from J; bases not matched to a gene: 1. Germline CDR1 is SEHNR and CDR2 is FQNEAQ (reference sequence). The CDR3 runs 13 residues. The CDR3 DNA reads as TGTGCCAGCAGCGGACTAGCGCCAGATACGCAGTATTTT. Residues: CASSGLAPDTQYF. Looking up the rest from reference TRBV7-9 and TRBJ2-3 gives the full variable domain: DTGVSQNPRHKITKRGQNVTFRCDPISEHNRLYWYRQTLGQGPEFLTYFQNEAQLEKSRLLSDRFSAERPKGSFSTLEIQRTEQGDSAMYLCASSGLAPDTQYFGPGTRLTVL.